This entry is about one T cell receptor (beta chain). Its antigen remains unknown. The sample comes from a study of T cells in localized non-small cell lung cancer. Study results and limitations: Sequencing involved a lone tumor region, leaving heterogeneity possible. Median detection of top 100 tumor clones in adjacent lung was under 75 clones. Uninvolved adjacent lung showed peak T cell clonality, exceeding tumor.

Assay used: immunoSEQ multiplex PCR; TCRdb lists only in-frame clones, some missing. The table lists about 78,000 clones, roughly 86% of them singletons. The CDR3 covers 15 residues. CDR1 and CDR2 (germline): SGHRS, YFSETQ. Trimming removed 7 bases at V and 0 bases at J, with 17 bases between. The receptor was derived from a man aged 35 to 69 with stage I lung adenocarcinoma. The chain carries TRBV5-1 and TRBJ2-7; a possible D gene is TRBD1 (7 bases). The source was peripheral blood, collected before any cancer treatment. The CDR3 protein is CASRWGDSSSYEQYF. The CDR3 bases are TGCGCCAGCCGCTGGGGGGACAGCAGCTCCTACGAGCAGTACTTC. The full variable domain, in which reference TRBV5-1 and TRBJ2-7 provide the parts outside the CDR3, is KAGVTQTPRYLIKTRGQQVTLSCSPISGHRSVSWYQQTPGQGLQFLFEYFSETQRNKGNFPGRFSGRQFSNSRSEMNVSTLELGDSALYLCASRWGDSSSYEQYFGPGTRLTVT.